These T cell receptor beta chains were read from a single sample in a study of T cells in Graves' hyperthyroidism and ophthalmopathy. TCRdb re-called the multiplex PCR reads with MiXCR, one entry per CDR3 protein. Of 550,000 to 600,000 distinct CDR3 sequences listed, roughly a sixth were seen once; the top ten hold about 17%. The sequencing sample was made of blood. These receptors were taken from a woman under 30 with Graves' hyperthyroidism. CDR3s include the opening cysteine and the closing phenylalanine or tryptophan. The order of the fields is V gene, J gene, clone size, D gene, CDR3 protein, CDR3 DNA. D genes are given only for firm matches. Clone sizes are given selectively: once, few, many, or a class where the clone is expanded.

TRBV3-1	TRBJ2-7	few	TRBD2	CASSQRGRALYEQYF	TGTGCCAGCAGCCAACGCGGGAGGGCCTTATACGAGCAGTACTTC
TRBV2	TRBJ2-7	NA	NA	CASTGSISGANYEQYF	TGTGCCAGCACCGGTTCTATTAGCGGAGCGAACTACGAGCAGTACTTC
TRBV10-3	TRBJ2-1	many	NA	CAITGSDYYNEQFF	TGTGCCATCACGGGATCGGACTATTACAATGAGCAGTTCTTC
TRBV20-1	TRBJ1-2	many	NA	CSAPRANWGYTF	TGCAGTGCTCCCAGGGCCAACTGGGGCTACACCTTC
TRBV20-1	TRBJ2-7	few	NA	CSARDGAASGYEQYF	TGCAGTGCTAGAGATGGGGCAGCAAGTGGGTACGAGCAGTACTTC
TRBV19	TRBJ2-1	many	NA	CASSMVGGLTYNEQFF	TGTGCCAGTAGTATGGTGGGGGGGCTAACCTACAATGAGCAGTTCTTC
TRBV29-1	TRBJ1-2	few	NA	CSVEDREIHFDGYTF	TGCAGCGTTGAAGATAGGGAGATTCACTTCGATGGCTACACCTTC
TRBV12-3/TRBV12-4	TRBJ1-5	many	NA	CASSPRGRGENQPQHF	TGTGCCAGCAGTCCCAGGGGCAGGGGAGAGAATCAGCCCCAGCATTTT
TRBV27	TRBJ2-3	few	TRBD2	CASSLPSGGTDTQYF	TGTGCCAGCAGTTTGCCTAGCGGAGGCACAGATACGCAGTATTTT
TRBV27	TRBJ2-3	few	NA	CASSLSFWSTDTQYF	TGTGCCAGCAGTTTGTCCTTCTGGAGCACAGATACGCAGTATTTT
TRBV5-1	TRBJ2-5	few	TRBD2	CASSSKGSGSPETQYF	TGCGCCAGCAGCTCAAAAGGTAGCGGGAGCCCGGAGACCCAGTACTTC
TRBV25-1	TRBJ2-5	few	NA	CASSEYQGGETQYF	TGTGCCAGCAGTGAATATCAAGGGGGAGAGACCCAGTACTTC
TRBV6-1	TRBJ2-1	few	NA	CASSPARGRDNEQFF	TGTGCCAGCAGCCCCGCCCGGGGGCGAGACAATGAGCAGTTCTTC
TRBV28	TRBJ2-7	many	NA	CASIPEDYSYEQYF	TGTGCCAGCATCCCCGAGGACTACTCCTACGAGCAGTACTTC
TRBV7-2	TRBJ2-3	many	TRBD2	CASSPSGGGPDTQYF	TGTGCCAGCAGCCCAAGCGGGGGGGGGCCGGATACGCAGTATTTT
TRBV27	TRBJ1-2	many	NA	CASSLYWTDDYGYTF	TGTGCCAGCAGTTTATATTGGACAGACGACTATGGCTACACCTTC
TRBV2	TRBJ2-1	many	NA	CASQEGHSRYNEQFF	TGTGCCAGTCAGGAGGGTCACTCGAGGTACAATGAGCAGTTCTTC
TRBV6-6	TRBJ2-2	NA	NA	CASSYLRGGTDGGELFF	TGTGCCAGCAGTTACCTCCGAGGGGGAACAGACGGCGGGGAGCTGTTTTTT